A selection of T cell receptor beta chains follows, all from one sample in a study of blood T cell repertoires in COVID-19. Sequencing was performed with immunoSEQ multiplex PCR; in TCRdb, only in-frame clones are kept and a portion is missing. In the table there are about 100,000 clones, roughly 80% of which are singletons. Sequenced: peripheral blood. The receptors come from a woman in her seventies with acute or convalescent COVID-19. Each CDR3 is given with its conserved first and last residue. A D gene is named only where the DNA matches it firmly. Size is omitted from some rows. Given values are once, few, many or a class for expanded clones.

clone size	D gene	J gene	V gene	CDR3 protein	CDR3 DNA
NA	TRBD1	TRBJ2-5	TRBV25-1	CASSNFAGTGGQETQYF	TGTGCCAGCAGTAATTTCGCCGGGACAGGGGGTCAAGAGACCCAGTACTTC
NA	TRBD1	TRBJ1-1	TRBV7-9	CASSLVGGQRYTEAFF	TGTGCCAGCAGCTTAGTAGGGGGACAGAGATACACTGAAGCTTTCTTT
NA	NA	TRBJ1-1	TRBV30	CAWSRGGWAEAFF	TGTGCCTGGAGTAGGGGAGGGTGGGCTGAAGCTTTCTTT
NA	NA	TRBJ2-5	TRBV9	CASSVATPGQETQYF	TGTGCCAGCAGCGTAGCTACGCCAGGGCAGGAGACCCAGTACTTC
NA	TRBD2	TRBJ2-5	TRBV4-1	CASSQVGLAGDHHRQYF	TGCGCCAGCAGCCAAGTCGGACTAGCGGGGGACCACCATCGCCAGTACTTC
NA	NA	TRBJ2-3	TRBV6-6	CASSTGFKHTDTQYF	TGTGCCAGCAGTACGGGTTTTAAGCACACAGATACGCAGTATTTT
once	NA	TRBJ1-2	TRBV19	CASSIQGGYTF	TGTGCCAGTAGTATACAGGGTGGCTACACCTTC
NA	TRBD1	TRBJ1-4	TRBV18	CASSLPTGNNEKLFF	TGTGCCAGCTCACTGCCGACAGGGAATAATGAAAAACTGTTTTTT
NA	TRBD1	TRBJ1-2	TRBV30	CAWRDRGGANYGYTF	TGTGCCTGGAGGGACAGGGGGGGAGCTAACTATGGCTACACCTTC
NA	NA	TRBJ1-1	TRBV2	CASSARAGMNTEAFF	TGTGCCAGCAGTGCGCGCGCAGGGATGAACACTGAAGCTTTCTTT
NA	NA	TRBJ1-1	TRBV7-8	CASSFTAGRLNTEAFF	TGTGCCAGCAGCTTCACAGCGGGGAGATTGAACACTGAAGCTTTCTTT
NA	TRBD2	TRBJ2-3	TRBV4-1	CASSQSGTGGRTDTQYF	TGCGCCAGCAGCCAGTCGGGCACGGGGGGGCGCACAGATACGCAGTATTTT
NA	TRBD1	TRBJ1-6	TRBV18	CASSRGWTGGPSPLHF	TGTGCCAGCTCACGGGGGTGGACAGGGGGTCCATCACCCCTCCACTTT
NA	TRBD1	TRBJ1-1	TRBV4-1	CASSQTLVRGPTEAFF	TGCGCCAGCAGCCAAACTTTGGTCAGGGGGCCCACTGAAGCTTTCTTT
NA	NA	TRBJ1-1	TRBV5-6	CASSLSSAVPEAFF	TGTGCCAGCAGCTTGAGCTCGGCGGTCCCTGAAGCTTTCTTT
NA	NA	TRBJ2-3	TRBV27	CASRIQRGGAGDTQYF	TGTGCCAGCAGGATCCAAAGGGGGGGGGCCGGTGATACGCAGTATTTT
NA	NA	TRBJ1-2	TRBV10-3	CAISDGGGNYGYTF	TGTGCCATCAGTGATGGGGGGGGGAACTATGGCTACACCTTC
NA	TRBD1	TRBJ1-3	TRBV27	CASSLQGASGNTIYF	TGTGCCAGCAGCCTTCAGGGGGCATCTGGAAACACCATATATTTT
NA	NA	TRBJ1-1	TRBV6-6	CASRDSGESGWTFF	TGTGCCAGCAGAGACTCAGGGGAGTCGGGTTGGACTTTCTTT
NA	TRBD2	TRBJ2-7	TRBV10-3	CAISSGLAGNSGEQYF	TGTGCCATCAGTTCGGGACTAGCGGGGAACTCGGGCGAGCAGTACTTC
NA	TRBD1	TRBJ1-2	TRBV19	CATSQGWDYGYTF	TGTGCCACCTCACAGGGGTGGGACTATGGCTACACCTTC
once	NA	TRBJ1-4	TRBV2	CASSETVATNEKLFF	TGTGCCAGCAGTGAGACAGTTGCAACTAATGAAAAACTGTTTTTT
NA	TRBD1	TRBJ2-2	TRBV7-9	CASSNNRGLRGELFF	TGTGCCAGCAGCAATAACAGGGGGCTTCGCGGGGAGCTGTTTTTT
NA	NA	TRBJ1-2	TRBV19	CASSNRLRRYGYTF	TGTGCCAGTAGTAACCGACTCCGACGCTATGGCTACACCTTC
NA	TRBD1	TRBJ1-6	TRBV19	CASSTSQGANSPLHF	TGTGCCAGTAGTACTTCCCAGGGGGCGAATTCACCCCTCCACTTT
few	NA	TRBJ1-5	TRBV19	CASSTSGVSNQPQHF	TGTGCCAGTAGTACCTCAGGGGTTAGCAATCAGCCCCAGCATTTT
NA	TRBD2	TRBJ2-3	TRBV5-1	CASSPGTSGGADTQYF	TGCGCCAGCAGCCCTGGGACTAGCGGGGGGGCTGATACGCAGTATTTT
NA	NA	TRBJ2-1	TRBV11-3	CASSPGGNEQFF	TGTGCCAGCAGCCCCGGGGGAAATGAGCAGTTCTTC
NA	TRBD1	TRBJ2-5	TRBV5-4	CASSLAGLAGGAETQYF	TGTGCCAGCAGCTTGGCCGGCTTGGCAGGGGGCGCGGAGACCCAGTACTTC
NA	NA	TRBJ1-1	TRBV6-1	CASSEGGTYTEAFF	TGTGCCAGCAGTGAAGGGGGCACCTACACTGAAGCTTTCTTT
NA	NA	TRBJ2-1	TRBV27	CASSSVQRGGEFF	TGTGCCAGCAGTTCGGTTCAAAGGGGAGGCGAGTTCTTC
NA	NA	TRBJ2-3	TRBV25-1	CASTIGQNTDTQYF	TGTGCCAGCACCATCGGACAGAACACAGATACGCAGTATTTT
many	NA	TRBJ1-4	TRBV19	CASSDRMGVGLFF	TGTGCCAGTAGTGACAGGATGGGAGTGGGACTGTTTTTT
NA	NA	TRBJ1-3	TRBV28	CASSSWTAGNTIYF	TGTGCCAGCAGTTCATGGACAGCTGGAAACACCATATATTTT